This T cell receptor (beta chain) derives from a study of blood T cell repertoires in COVID-19. Overall study: The United States, Italy and Spain were the sources of the acute and convalescent COVID-19 samples.

Participants had their cohort set by participant-reported clinical history. The CDR3 sequence is 13 residues long. Germline lookup yields CDR1 KGHSH and CDR2 LQKENI. Unmatched junction bases numbered 1, after V lost 2 bases and J lost 7 bases. Clones were read by immunoSEQ multiplex PCR, and TCRdb kept only the in-frame ones, dropping some. The sample shows approximately 210,000 clones, about 80% of them seen only once. The sequencing sample was made of PBMCs or T cells enriched from blood (not recorded which). The TCR comes from a middle-aged man who had recovered from COVID-19. This chain links TRBV18 with TRBJ1-2; 10 nucleotides line up with TRBD1. The CDR3 DNA reads as TGTGCCAGCTCACCAGACAGGGGGCTTGGCTACACCTTC. It encodes CASSPDRGLGYTF.